What follows is one TCR beta chain and its context. Its cognate antigen is unknown. The source of the sample is a study of OX40 agonist ivuxolimab in advanced cancers. General study results and limits: Normalized T-cell clonal expansion was also low in some nonresponders.

The CDR3 length is 17 residues. The germline V gene encodes CDR1 SGHTA and CDR2 FQGNSA. V lost 5 bases to trimming and J lost 0 bases, with 14 bases between them. Produced via immunoSEQ multiplex PCR; TCRdb's table is partial and in-frame only. Of around 58,000 clones in the sample, 87% were seen once. The chain carries TRBV7-2 and TRBJ1-6; D may be TRBD1 (6 bases). The source is an adult with an advanced solid tumor such as melanoma, head and neck, liver or kidney cancer. Sequenced material: CD4+ or CD8+ T cells sorted from blood, taken in a trial of the OX40 agonist ivuxolimab. The CDR3 sequence: CASSPRGGVSYNSPLHF. The CDR3 DNA sequence: TGTGCCAGCAGCCCGAGGGGGGGGGTCTCCTATAATTCACCCCTCCACTTT.